This T cell receptor (beta chain) was captured by sequencing in a study of cytomegalovirus exposure and HLA in healthy donors. J lost 4 bases, V lost 5 bases, and 10 bases had no gene match. Germline CDR1 and CDR2: MGHRA and YSYEKL. CDR3 length: 15 amino acids. Data came from immunoSEQ multiplex PCR; TCRdb stores just in-frame clones and leaves some out. The sample records roughly 250,000 clones, 90% being singletons. Overall study results and limits: Under in vitro conditions, a few CMV-associated chains were confirmed as specific for CMV antigens. In a later analysis, first-cohort TCR clusters were found to tend to co-occur in the 95 to 150 validation repertoires.

As for this clone: Antigen unknown.

Material for sequencing was PBMCs. J is TRBJ1-2 and V is TRBV4-1; 7 nucleotides line up with TRBD1. The clonotype originates from a woman between 18 and 29 years old in good health and CMV-seronegative. This chain's CDR3 is CASSWRGGGSYGYTF. In DNA, the CDR3 is TGCGCCAGCAGCTGGCGTGGAGGGGGCAGCTATGGCTACACCTTC.